Presented here are 24 T cell receptor beta chains from one specimen sequenced in a study of T cell responses to AZD1222 COVID-19 vaccine (dated by TCRdb to the early 2020s). The time point label for this specimen denotes: baseline before first vaccination. Library creation used the immunoSEQ multiplex PCR assay. TCRdb took this table from immuneACCESS and kept in-frame rearrangements with V and J called. Such tables lack part of the clones; where checked against another copy, unresolved V genes explain under half of the gap, and the rest is unexplained. This sample holds 90,000 to 130,000 clones; around 83% were observed only once. 3% to 3.5% of the sample is in the top ten clones. The source was peripheral blood, collected on day 0 of AZD1222 vaccination. The receptors derive from an adult in good health.

V is TRBV7-2 and J is TRBJ1-2, with D possibly matching TRBD1 (6 bases). Trimming took off 5 bases at V and 4 bases at J, with 17 bases between the two ends. The CDR3 consists of 15 residues. From germline, CDR1 is SGHTA and CDR2 FQGNSA. CDR3 loop: CASSPREGGTYGYTF. In DNA, the CDR3 is TGTGCCAGCAGCCCCCGCGAGGGGGGGACCTATGGCTACACCTTC.

The rearrangement joins TRBV19 to TRBJ1-5; 12 bases fit TRBD1. V shed 6 bases and J 5 bases; nucleotides not matched to a gene: 11. CDR3 length: 17 amino acids. The germline CDR1 and CDR2 sequences are LNHDA and SQIVND (reference sequence). CDR3 nucleotide sequence: TGTGCCAGTAGCCCTCGGGGTGGGACAGGGGGCGATCAGCCCCAGCATTTT. This translates into CASSPRGGTGGDQPQHF.

V usage is TRBV5-6 and J usage is TRBJ2-1; 16 nucleotides match TRBD2. This CDR3 has 16 amino acids. With 2 bases clipped from V and 5 bases from J, the junction kept 1 base outside the gene matches. The germline V gene encodes CDR1 SGHDT and CDR2 YYEEEE. DNA for the CDR3: TGTGCCAGCAGCTTCGGGACTAGCGGGGGGGACAATGAGCAGTTCTTC. Protein sequence: CASSFGTSGGDNEQFF. The variable domain in full, completed from reference TRBV5-6 and TRBJ2-1, reads DAGVTQSPTHLIKTRGQQVTLRCSPKSGHDTVSWYQQALGQGPQFIFQYYEEEERQRGNFPDRFSGHQFPNYSSELNVNALLLGDSALYLCASSFGTSGGDNEQFFGPGTRLTVL.

This sequence joins TRBV7-8 and TRBJ2-7; a weak D match, TRBD1 (5 bases). This CDR3 has 18 residues. V was cut by 1 base and J by 4 bases, with 23 bases left in between. Germline assignment: CDR1 SGHVS and CDR2 FQNEAQ. CDR3 amino acids: CASSLEGLGRFLGYEQYF. For the CDR3, the DNA is TGTGCCAGCAGCTTAGAGGGTTTGGGGCGTTTTCTTGGGTACGAGCAGTACTTC.

V and J are TRBV6-1 and TRBJ2-3; D possibly matches TRBD1 or TRBD2 (5 bases each). Per germline, CDR1 MNHNS and CDR2 SASEGT. V lost 0 bases, J lost 6 bases, and 16 bases lay in between. This CDR3 is built from 16 residues. CDR3 sequence: CASSEARVGRGDTQYF. The CDR3 nucleotides are TGTGCCAGCAGTGAAGCGCGAGTGGGGCGCGGGGATACGCAGTATTTT.

The chain links TRBV10-3 to TRBJ1-5; TRBD1 might be the D (5 bases). Germline V gene lookup returns CDR1 ENHRY and CDR2 SYGVKD. The CDR3 extends over 14 amino acids. Deletions cut 6 bases from V and 3 bases from J, with 12 bases between. CDR3 protein: CAISGGADNQPQHF. CDR3 in DNA: TGTGCCATCAGCGGCGGGGCCGACAATCAGCCCCAGCATTTT.

This clone was counted once. The CDR3 coding sequence is TGTGCCAGCAGCGTAGAGGGTCGCACCCGAAAGTTCTTC. As protein: CASSVEGRTRKFF. V usage is TRBV9 and J usage is TRBJ2-1; D not certain. Deletions cut 0 bases from V and 14 bases from J, with 15 bases between. The CDR3 contains 13 residues. Germline V lookup: CDR1 SGDLS, CDR2 YYNGEE.

This chain joins TRBV11-2 and TRBJ1-4, with a weak D call TRBD1 (6 bases). V lost 4 bases, J lost 0 bases, and 9 bases lay in between. Germline loops: CDR1 SGHAT, CDR2 FQNNGV. The CDR3 has 15 residues. DNA for the CDR3: TGTGCCAGCAGCTCCCGGACAGCAACTAATGAAAAACTGTTTTTT. This encodes CASSSRTATNEKLFF.

This clone was counted only a few times. The rearrangement links TRBV11-2 to TRBJ2-1; 12 nucleotides agree with TRBD1. With V trimmed by 5 bases and J by 7 bases, 6 bases remained unmatched. The germline V gene encodes CDR1 SGHAT and CDR2 FQNNGV. There are 15 residues in the CDR3. CDR3 loop: CASSQGTGGSNEQFF. DNA for the CDR3: TGTGCCAGCAGCCAAGGGACAGGGGGCTCGAATGAGCAGTTCTTC. Full variable domain (outside the CDR3, taken from reference TRBV11-2 and TRBJ2-1): EAGVAQSPRYKIIEKRQSVAFWCNPISGHATLYWYQQILGQGPKLLIQFQNNGVVDDSQLPKDRFSAERLKGVDSTLKIQPAKLEDSAVYLCASSQGTGGSNEQFFGPGTRLTVL.

This clone occurred a few times. The genes are TRBV7-6 and TRBJ2-7; 9 bases agree with TRBD1. With 5 bases clipped from V and 6 bases from J, the junction kept 11 bases outside the gene matches. CDR1 is SGHVS and CDR2 is FNYEAQ in the germline V gene. The CDR3 runs 15 residues. In DNA form, the CDR3 reads TGTGCCAGCAGCCGATCCGGGACAGGGCATAGCGAGCAGTACTTC. Translated: CASSRSGTGHSEQYF.

This chain connects TRBV4-1 to TRBJ1-4, with D possibly matching TRBD1 (5 bases). This CDR3 is 16 amino acids long. Trimming left V 4 bases short and J 7 bases short, with 19 bases between. CDR1 is MGHRA and CDR2 is YSYEKL in the germline V gene. DNA of the CDR3: TGCGCCAGCAGCCTCGGTATGGCCGGGGGTTTTGAAAAACTGTTTTTT. Its translation is CASSLGMAGGFEKLFF.

The chain is built from TRBV4-3 and TRBJ2-5; 9 bases line up with TRBD1. Germline V lookup: CDR1 LGHNA, CDR2 YSLEER. This CDR3 comprises 14 residues. J was trimmed by 3 bases and V by 1 base; bases with no gene match: 0. The CDR3 DNA sequence: TGCGCCAGCAGCCAAGGACAGGGGGAAGAGACCCAGTACTTC. Residues: CASSQGQGEETQYF.

In its sample, this clone was seen a few times. V usage is TRBV21-1 and J usage is TRBJ2-7; the table gives TRBD2 as D, unverified against the DNA. TRBV21-1 is listed as a pseudogene. There are 18 residues in the CDR3. CDR3 sequence: CASSKFYSWGREAYEQYF. The CDR3 DNA reads as TGTGCCAGCAGCAAATTTTATTCCTGGGGACGGGAGGCCTACGAGCAGTACTTC.

The V gene is TRBV6-5, the J gene TRBJ1-3; weak D call: TRBD1 (6 bases). V was clipped by 8 bases and J by 1 base, with 15 bases between them. In germline, CDR1 is MNHEY, CDR2 SVGAGI. This CDR3 spans 15 amino acids. In DNA form, the CDR3 reads TGTGCCAGCGGTCGGACAGCCCCTTCTGGAAACACCATATATTTT. Translation: CASGRTAPSGNTIYF.

The CDR3 DNA reads TGCAGCGTTGTGGAGAGCGAACAGGGCTTCCCCGGGGAGCTGTTTTTT. Protein: CSVVESEQGFPGELFF. The chain uses TRBV29-1 and TRBJ2-2, with D maybe TRBD1 (6 bases). The CDR3 has 16 amino acids. V gave up 4 bases and J gave up 6 bases, with 21 bases separating them. Germline V CDR1 and CDR2: SQVTM, ANQGSEA.

CDR3 protein: CASSFGQRETQYF. In nucleotides, the CDR3 is TGTGCCAGCAGCTTCGGACAGAGGGAGACCCAGTACTTC. This rearrangement joins TRBV5-6 to TRBJ2-5; maybe TRBD1 (6 bases). The germline V and J ends were trimmed by 2 bases and 5 bases, with 10 bases remaining between them. The germline V gene has CDR1 SGHDT and CDR2 YYEEEE. The CDR3 runs to 13 residues.

This chain links TRBV5-1 with TRBJ1-2; 9 bases fit TRBD1. Germline CDR1 SGHRS, CDR2 YFSETQ. The CDR3 covers 15 residues. V lost 0 bases and J lost 1; bases outside the gene matches: 1. The CDR3 DNA follows: TGCGCCAGCAGCTTGGGACAGGGGGATAACTATGGCTACACCTTC. Its protein product is CASSLGQGDNYGYTF.

The chain combines TRBV3-1 (or the pseudogene TRBV3-2) with TRBJ1-1; D ambiguous. Trimming removed 5 bases from V and 1 base from J, with 14 bases in between. This CDR3 has 15 residues. Germline assignment: CDR1 LGHDT and CDR2 YNNKEL (reference sequence). The CDR3 nucleotides are TGTGCCAGCAGCACTCCCCCCTACACGAACACTGAAGCTTTCTTT. As protein: CASSTPPYTNTEAFF.

CDR3 nucleotides: TGTGCCAGCAGTCGGACAGGGGATCAGCCCCAGCATTTT. As protein: CASSRTGDQPQHF. The chain has TRBV12-3 or TRBV12-4 and TRBJ1-5, with 9 nucleotides matching TRBD1. This CDR3 spans 13 amino acids. V shed 5 bases, J shed 5 bases, and the junction held 1 base outside the gene matches.

The chain joins TRBV6-5 to TRBJ1-6; tentative D call: TRBD1 (6 bases). Between the trimmed V and J ends, which lost 6 bases and 7 bases, there was a span of 7 bases. The CDR3 extends over 12 amino acids. CDR1 MNHEY and CDR2 SVGAGI come from the germline V gene. DNA of the CDR3: TGTGCCAGCAGACAGGGAAATTCACCCCTCCACTTT. Protein product: CASRQGNSPLHF.

This clone is a singleton in its sample. This chain links TRBV7-9 with TRBJ2-4, with D hard to call. Trimming removed 1 base from V and 15 bases from J, with 13 bases in between. This CDR3 has 12 residues. CDR1 SEHNR and CDR2 FQNEAQ come from the germline V gene (reference sequence). CDR3: CASSLDFPEGYF. CDR3 nucleotide sequence: TGTGCCAGCAGCTTAGATTTTCCCGAAGGGTACTTC.

V and J are TRBV20-1 and TRBJ2-1; D is tentatively TRBD1 or TRBD2 (5 bases each). This CDR3 has 13 amino acids. Trimming left V 3 bases short and J 5 bases short, with 11 bases between. Germline CDR1 reads DFQATT; CDR2 reads SNEGSKA (reference sequence). CDR3 nucleotides: TGCAGTGCTAGTGGGGACGCCAACAATGAGCAGTTCTTC. Amino acid sequence: CSASGDANNEQFF.

This clone has more than one count but fewer than ten. CDR3 protein: CASSDSGKAGDLIQPQHF. CDR3 in DNA: TGTGCCAGCAGTGATTCCGGTAAGGCAGGGGACTTGATTCAGCCCCAGCATTTT. J is TRBJ1-5 and V is TRBV6-4, with a weak D call TRBD1 (6 bases). Looked up from germline, CDR1 is MRHNA and CDR2 is SNTAGT. Trimming pared 3 bases from V and 6 bases from J, leaving 24 bases between. The CDR3 has 18 residues.

The CDR3 DNA is TGTGCCAGCAGCCAAGACCCTGACAGGGGAGACACTGAAGCTTTCTTT. This sequence encodes CASSQDPDRGDTEAFF. The V gene is TRBV3-1 (or the pseudogene TRBV3-2), the J gene TRBJ1-1, with 8 bases lining up with TRBD1. CDR3 length equals 16 residues. The germline CDR1 and CDR2 sequences are LGHDT and YNNKEL (reference sequence). Trimming at V came to 0 bases and at J to 3 bases, leaving 6 bases not matched to a gene.